The clone carrying this TCR beta chain has just a few counts. TCRdb reprocessed the 5' RACE reads via MiXCR and lists one record per CDR3 protein. The table lists under 350,000 distinct CDR3 sequences, around 9.7% of them singletons. This sample was taken from a study of identical twins. The same sample was also studied in work on yellow fever vaccine responses in identical twins.

The sequence was collected from a woman in her late teens or twenties in good health. The source material was CD8+ T cells sorted from blood.

CDR3 DNA: TGTGCCTGGAGTTCCTCGAATGAGCAGTTCTTC. Translation gives CAWSSSNEQFF. The chain joins TRBV30 to TRBJ2-1; D remains unclear. There are 11 residues in the CDR3. V lost 2 bases to trimming and J lost 7 bases, with 6 bases between them. Per the germline V gene, CDR1 is GTSNPN and CDR2 is SVGIG (reference sequence).